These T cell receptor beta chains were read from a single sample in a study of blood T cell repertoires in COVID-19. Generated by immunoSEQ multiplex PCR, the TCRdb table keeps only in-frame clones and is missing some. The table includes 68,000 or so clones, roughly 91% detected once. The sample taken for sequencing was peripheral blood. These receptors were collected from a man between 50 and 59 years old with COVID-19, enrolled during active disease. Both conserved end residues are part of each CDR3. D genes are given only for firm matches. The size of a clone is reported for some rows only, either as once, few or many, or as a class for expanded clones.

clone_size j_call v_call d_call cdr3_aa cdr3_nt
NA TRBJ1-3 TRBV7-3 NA CASSLNAGGPSSGNTIYF TGTGCCAGCAGCTTAAACGCCGGGGGACCCAGCTCTGGAAACACCATATATTTT
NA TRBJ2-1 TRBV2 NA CASMGGGSRSYNEQFF TGTGCCAGCATGGGAGGGGGGAGTAGGTCCTACAATGAGCAGTTCTTC
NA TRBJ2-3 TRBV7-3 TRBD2 CASSFSTSGGQDTQYF TGTGCCAGCAGCTTTTCGACTAGCGGGGGACAAGATACGCAGTATTTT
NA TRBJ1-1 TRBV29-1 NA CSVEGPANTEAFF TGCAGCGTTGAGGGGCCGGCGAACACTGAAGCTTTCTTT
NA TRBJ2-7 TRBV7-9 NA CASSLGGDSYEQYF TGTGCCAGCAGCTTAGGGGGAGACTCCTACGAGCAGTACTTC
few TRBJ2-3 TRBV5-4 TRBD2 CASSSGLAGGSDTQYF TGTGCCAGCAGCTCGGGACTAGCGGGAGGGAGTGATACGCAGTATTTT
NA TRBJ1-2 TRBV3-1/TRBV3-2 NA CASSPYSVQGTGGYTF TGTGCCAGCAGCCCTTACTCTGTACAGGGAACAGGAGGCTACACCTTC
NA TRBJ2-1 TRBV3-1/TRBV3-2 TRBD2 CASSHGTSEQFF TGTGCCAGCAGCCACGGGACTAGTGAGCAGTTCTTC
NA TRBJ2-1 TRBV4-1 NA CASSPPTRRNEQFF TGCGCCAGCAGCCCGCCTACGAGGCGCAATGAGCAGTTCTTC
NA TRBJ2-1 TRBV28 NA CASSFPPVDRADVSSYNEQFF TGTGCCAGCAGTTTCCCTCCGGTTGATAGAGCGGATGTCAGCTCCTACAATGAGCAGTTCTTC
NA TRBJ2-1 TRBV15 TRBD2 CATSPRLAGALNEQFF TGTGCCACCAGCCCCCGACTAGCGGGAGCCTTAAATGAGCAGTTCTTC
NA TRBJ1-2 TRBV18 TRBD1 CASQRPGQGVYGYTF TGTGCCAGCCAGAGACCGGGACAGGGGGTCTATGGCTACACCTTC
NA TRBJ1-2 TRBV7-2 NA CASSFSTNYGYTF TGTGCCAGCAGCTTCAGTACTAACTATGGCTACACCTTC
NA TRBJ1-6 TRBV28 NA CASRGTLVRGSPLHF TGTGCCAGCAGGGGGACTCTCGTAAGAGGTTCACCCCTCCACTTT
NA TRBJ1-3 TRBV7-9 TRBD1 CASSNRGTGGNTIYF TGTGCCAGCAGCAACAGGGGGACTGGTGGAAACACCATATATTTT
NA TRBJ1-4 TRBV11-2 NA CASSLVTVEGKLFF TGTGCCAGCAGCTTAGTTACGGTAGAGGGAAAACTGTTTTTT
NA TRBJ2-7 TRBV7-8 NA CASSPPDRSSYEQYF TGTGCCAGCAGCCCCCCGGACAGATCCTCCTACGAGCAGTACTTC
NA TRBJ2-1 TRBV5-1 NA CASSSDWVTNEQFF TGCGCCAGCAGCTCGGACTGGGTGACCAATGAGCAGTTCTTC
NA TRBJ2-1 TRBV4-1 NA CASSQADARDEQFF TGCGCCAGCAGCCAAGCCGATGCGAGGGATGAGCAGTTCTTC
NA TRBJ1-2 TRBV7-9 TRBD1 CASSFTGDYGYTF TGTGCCAGCAGCTTCACAGGGGACTATGGCTACACCTTC
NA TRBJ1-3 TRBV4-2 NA CASSSWRGESFSGNTIYF TGTGCCAGCAGTAGCTGGCGGGGGGAATCATTCTCTGGAAACACCATATATTTT
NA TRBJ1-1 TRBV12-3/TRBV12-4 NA CASSLAQGTEAFF TGTGCCAGCAGTTTAGCCCAGGGGACTGAAGCTTTCTTT
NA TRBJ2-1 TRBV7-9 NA CASSLAGPYNEQFF TGTGCCAGCAGCTTAGCGGGCCCCTACAACGAGCAGTTCTTC
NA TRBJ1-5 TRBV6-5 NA CASRRGNQPQHF TGTGCCAGCAGACGCGGCAATCAGCCCCAGCATTTT
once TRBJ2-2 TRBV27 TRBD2 CASSSSRLAVNTGELFF TGTGCCAGCAGTTCCAGCAGACTAGCAGTGAACACCGGGGAGCTGTTTTTT
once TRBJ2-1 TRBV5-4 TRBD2 CASSRTSGSSYNEQFF TGTGCCAGCAGCAGGACTAGCGGGAGCTCCTACAATGAGCAGTTCTTC
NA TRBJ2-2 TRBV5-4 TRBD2 CASSAGGANTGELFF TGTGCCAGCAGCGCCGGGGGGGCAAACACCGGGGAGCTGTTTTTT
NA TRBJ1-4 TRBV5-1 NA CASSPSTTNEKLFF TGCGCCAGCAGTCCTAGCACAACTAATGAAAAACTGTTTTTT
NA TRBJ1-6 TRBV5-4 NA CASSLVGGTLHF TGTGCCAGCAGCTTGGTGGGGGGAACCCTCCACTTT
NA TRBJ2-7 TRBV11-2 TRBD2 CASSLGLAGSYEQYF TGTGCCAGCAGCCTTGGACTAGCGGGCTCCTACGAGCAGTACTTC
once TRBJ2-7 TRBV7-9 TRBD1 CASSLQGQGSYEQYF TGTGCCAGCAGCTTACAGGGACAGGGCTCCTACGAGCAGTACTTC
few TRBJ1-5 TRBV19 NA CASQAGLNSNQPQHF TGTGCCAGCCAGGCGGGTCTAAATAGCAATCAGCCCCAGCATTTT
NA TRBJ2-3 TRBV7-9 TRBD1 CASSLAAIRTGKTDTQYF TGTGCCAGCAGCTTAGCGGCTATAAGGACAGGGAAAACAGATACGCAGTATTTT
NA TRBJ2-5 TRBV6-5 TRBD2 CASRTSGGQETQYF TGTGCCAGCAGGACTAGCGGGGGCCAAGAGACCCAGTACTTC
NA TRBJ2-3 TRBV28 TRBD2 CASSLAGEADTQYF TGTGCCAGCAGTCTAGCGGGAGAGGCAGATACGCAGTATTTT
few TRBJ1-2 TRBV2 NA CASSAISSDYGYTF TGTGCCAGCAGTGCCATCTCGTCAGACTATGGCTACACCTTC
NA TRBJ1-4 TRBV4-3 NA CASSQDFGGMANEKLFF TGCGCCAGCAGCCAAGATTTCGGCGGGATGGCTAATGAAAAACTGTTTTTT
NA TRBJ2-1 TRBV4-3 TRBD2 CASSQGGPGTRRNEQFF TGCGCCAGCAGCCAGGGGGGGCCCGGGACTAGGCGGAATGAGCAGTTCTTC
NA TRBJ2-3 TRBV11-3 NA CASSLASPGRRDTQYF TGTGCCAGCAGCTTGGCCTCCCCAGGTCGACGAGATACGCAGTATTTT
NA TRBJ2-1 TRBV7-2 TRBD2 CASSPRIAGAKRGNEQFF TGTGCCAGCAGCCCACGGATAGCGGGAGCGAAACGCGGGAATGAGCAGTTCTTC